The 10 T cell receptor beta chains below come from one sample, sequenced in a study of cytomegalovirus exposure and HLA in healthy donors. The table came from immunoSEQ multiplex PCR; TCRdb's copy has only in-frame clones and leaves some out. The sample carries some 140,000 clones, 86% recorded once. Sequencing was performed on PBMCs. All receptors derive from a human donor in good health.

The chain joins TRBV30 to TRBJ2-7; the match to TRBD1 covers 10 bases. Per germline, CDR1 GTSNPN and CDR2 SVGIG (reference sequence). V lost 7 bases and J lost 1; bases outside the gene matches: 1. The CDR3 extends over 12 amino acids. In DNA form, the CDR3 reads TGTGCCTCGGACAGGGGGTCCTACGAGCAGTACTTC. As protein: CASDRGSYEQYF.

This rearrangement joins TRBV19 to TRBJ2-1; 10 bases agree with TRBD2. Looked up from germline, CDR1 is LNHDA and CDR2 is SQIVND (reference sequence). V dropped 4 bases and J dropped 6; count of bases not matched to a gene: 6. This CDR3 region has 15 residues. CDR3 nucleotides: TGTGCCAGTAGTAAATTAGCGGGGGGAGTCAATGAGCAGTTCTTC. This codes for CASSKLAGGVNEQFF. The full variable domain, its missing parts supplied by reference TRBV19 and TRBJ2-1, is DGGITQSPKYLFRKEGQNVTLSCEQNLNHDAMYWYRQDPGQGLRLIYYSQIVNDFQKGDIAEGYSVSREKKESFPLTVTSAQKNPTAFYLCASSKLAGGVNEQFFGPGTRLTVL.

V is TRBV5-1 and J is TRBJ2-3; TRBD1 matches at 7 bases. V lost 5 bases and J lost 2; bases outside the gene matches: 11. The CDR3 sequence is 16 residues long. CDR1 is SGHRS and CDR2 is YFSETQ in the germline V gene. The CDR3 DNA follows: TGCGCCAGCAGAACGACAGGGCTCCTTGTCACAGATACGCAGTATTTT. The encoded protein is CASRTTGLLVTDTQYF.

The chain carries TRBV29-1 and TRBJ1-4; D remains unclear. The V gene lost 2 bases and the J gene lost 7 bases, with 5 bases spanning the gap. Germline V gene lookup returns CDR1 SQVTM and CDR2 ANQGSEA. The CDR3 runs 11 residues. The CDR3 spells CSVERSEKLFF. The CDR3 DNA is TGCAGCGTTGAAAGGAGTGAAAAACTGTTTTTT. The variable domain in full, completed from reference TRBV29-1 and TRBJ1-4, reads SAVISQKPSRDICQRGTSLTIQCQVDSQVTMMFWYRQQPGQSLTLIATANQGSEATYESGFVIDKFPISRPNLTFSTLTVSNMSPEDSSIYLCSVERSEKLFFGSGTQLSVL.

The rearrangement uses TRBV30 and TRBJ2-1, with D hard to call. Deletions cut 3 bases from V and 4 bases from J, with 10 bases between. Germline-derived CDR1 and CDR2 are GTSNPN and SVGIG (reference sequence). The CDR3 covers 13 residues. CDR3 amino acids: CAWSARTYNEQFF. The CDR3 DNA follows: TGTGCCTGGAGCGCCCGAACTTACAATGAGCAGTTCTTC.

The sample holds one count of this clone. This CDR3 is CASSQDWQWGEKGGLRGYTF. The CDR3 bases are TGTGCCAGCAGCCAAGATTGGCAGTGGGGGGAGAAAGGTGGCTTGAGGGGCTACACCTTC. The chain is built from TRBV14 and TRBJ1-2, with a tentative D call TRBD1 (5 bases). CDR1 SGHDN and CDR2 FVKESK come from the germline V gene. The CDR3 length is 20 residues. V gave up 0 bases and J gave up 8 bases, with 31 bases separating them.

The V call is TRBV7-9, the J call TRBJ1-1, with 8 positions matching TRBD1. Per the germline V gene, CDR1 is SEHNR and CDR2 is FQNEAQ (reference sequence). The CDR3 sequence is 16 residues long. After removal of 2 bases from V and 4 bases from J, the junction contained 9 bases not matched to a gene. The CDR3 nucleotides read TGTGCCAGCAGCTTACTACCCGGGACAGGATTCACTGAAGCTTTCTTT. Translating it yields CASSLLPGTGFTEAFF.

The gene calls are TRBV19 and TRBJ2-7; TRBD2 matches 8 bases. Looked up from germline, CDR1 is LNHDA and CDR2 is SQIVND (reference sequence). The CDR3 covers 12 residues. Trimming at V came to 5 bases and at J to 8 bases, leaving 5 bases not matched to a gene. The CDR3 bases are TGTGCCAGTAGTCCCGGGAGGGGCAAGCAGTACTTC. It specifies CASSPGRGKQYF.

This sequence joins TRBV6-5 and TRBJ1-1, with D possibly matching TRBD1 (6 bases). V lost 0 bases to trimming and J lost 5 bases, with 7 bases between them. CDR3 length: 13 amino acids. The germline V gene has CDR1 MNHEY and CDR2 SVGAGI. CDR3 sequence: CASSYSGATEAFF. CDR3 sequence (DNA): TGTGCCAGCAGTTACTCGGGGGCGACTGAAGCTTTCTTT.

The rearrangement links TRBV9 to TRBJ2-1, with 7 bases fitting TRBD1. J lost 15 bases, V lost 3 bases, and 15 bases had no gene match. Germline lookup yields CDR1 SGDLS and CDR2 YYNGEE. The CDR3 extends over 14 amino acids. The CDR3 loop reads CASSGPVTGEVTFF. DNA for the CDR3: TGTGCCAGCAGCGGTCCGGTTACAGGGGAAGTTACGTTCTTC.